The present entry profiles one T cell receptor beta chain with its context. Its target antigen remains unknown. No much larger clonotype is one base removed from it; base qualities were not supplied. The CDR3 covers 15 residues, taking in both the cysteine and the phenylalanine. Only the CDR3 part of the read is kept: 45 bases, read in frame from the first base. The germline V gene encodes CDR1 SGDLS and CDR2 YYNGEE. The germline ends are 13 bases apart after V is trimmed by 0 bases and J by 3 bases. The sample's time point label, in plain terms: before neoadjuvant nivolumab. Patients had been newly diagnosed with stage II-IVA oral cavity squamous cell carcinoma, and no prior systemic or radiation treatment had been given to the patients. The cohort consisted of patients with HPV-negative, locally advanced oral cavity squamous cell carcinoma. No culture maintenance or expansion was done, as the peripheral blood mononuclear cells went straight to analysis. The samples were drawn from a longitudinal correlative study tied to a single-arm phase II trial testing neoadjuvant nivolumab in oral cavity squamous cell carcinoma. Subject-matched pre- and post-treatment PBMCs and tumors from three responders and three non-responders underwent genomic DNA-based TCRbeta sequencing. Peripheral blood mononuclear cells were drawn once before nivolumab treatment and a second time after treatment, when surgery took place. Genomic DNA was isolated from PBMCs using the Maxwell RSC DNA from Cells kit.

The data stem from a study of neoadjuvant anti-PD-1 for oral cavity cancer (dated by TCRdb to the early 2020s). Broadly, across the study: Before curative-intent surgical resection, most patients were given three to four biweekly doses of nivolumab at 3 mg/kg. Under RECIST 1.1, a patient counted as a responder if showing complete response, partial response or stable disease, and as a non-responder if showing progression. The parent correlative cohort included some 13 patients, with an approximately 30% response rate. Patients without progression received a fourth nivolumab dose around day 43 and underwent definitive surgical resection on days 50-56. Summary of the overall study and its limitations: The TCR analyses had only a few patients in each response group, and the authors called for validation in larger cohorts. After neoadjuvant nivolumab, T cell clonality (Gini index) in PBMCs was significantly higher in non-responders than in responders. Higher pretreatment blood Treg/Th17 ratios correlated with higher pretreatment blood TCRbeta clonality and lower post-treatment tumor TCRbeta clonality.

PBMC libraries used mostly approximately 450 ng of input genomic DNA for deep sequencing, with six replicates per sample. Following the manufacturer's instructions, the team built TCRbeta libraries using the immunoSEQ hsTCRbeta kit. An Illumina NovaSeq 6000 S4 flow cell was used to sequence the final libraries, which had first been combined to 3 nM. The paper's processing steps were these. The immunoSEQ Analyzer was used for raw data preprocessing and quality control. The analysis was limited to productive rearrangements, and each clonotype was defined by a unique CDR3 amino acid sequence. Repertoire clonality was estimated as the Gini-Simpson index, which was computed with the R package tcR. Gini indices were compared with Student's t test, and associations with tumor size change were assessed by Pearson correlation. TCRdb re-hosts the immuneACCESS table, in-frame sequences only. Its copies lack some clones; in the studies checked, an unresolved V gene accounts for under half of them, and the cause for the rest is not known. V and J calls and clone size are as listed in that table; D and trimming were resolved from the DNA. This sample gives approximately 17,000 clones in total; about 70% of them show up just once. The ten largest make up roughly 3.1% of the sample.

The V and J genes are TRBV9 and TRBJ2-7; the D gene may be TRBD1 or TRBD2, since each aligns over 5 bases. This sample comprised PBMCs, obtained before nivolumab (anti-PD-1) treatment. This TCR came from a person between 40 and 80 years old with oral cavity squamous cell carcinoma. The nucleotide sequence reads as follows: TGTGCCAGCAGCGTAGGGGACGGAACTGTCTACGAGCAGTACTTC. Its protein is CASSVGDGTVYEQYF.